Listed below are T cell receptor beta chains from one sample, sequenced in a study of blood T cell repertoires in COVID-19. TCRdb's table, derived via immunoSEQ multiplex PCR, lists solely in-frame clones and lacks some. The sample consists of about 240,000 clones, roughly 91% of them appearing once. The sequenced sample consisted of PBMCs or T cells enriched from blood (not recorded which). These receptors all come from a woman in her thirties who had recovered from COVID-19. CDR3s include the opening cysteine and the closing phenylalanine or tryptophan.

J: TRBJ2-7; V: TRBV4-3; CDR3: CASSQGTGYSYEQYF
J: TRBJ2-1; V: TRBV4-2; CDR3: CASSQNQRDYNEQFF
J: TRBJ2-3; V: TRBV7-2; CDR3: CASSLVSGGNTDTQYF
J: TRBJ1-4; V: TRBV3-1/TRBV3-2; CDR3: CASSQRAATNEKLFF
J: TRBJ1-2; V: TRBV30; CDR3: CAWSVPGRSYTF
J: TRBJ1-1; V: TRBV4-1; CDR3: CASSQNSQGNTEAFF
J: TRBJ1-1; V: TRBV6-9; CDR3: CASTWRRRLATEAFF
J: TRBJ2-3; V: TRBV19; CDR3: CASSAQRGTDTQYF
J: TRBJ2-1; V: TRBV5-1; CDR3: CASSLRQGAFNEQFF
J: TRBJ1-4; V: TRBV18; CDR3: CASSPPRTGVNEKLFF
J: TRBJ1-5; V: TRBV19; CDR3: CASRSLGDNQPQHF
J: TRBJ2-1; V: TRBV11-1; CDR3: CASSWAGGYNEQFF
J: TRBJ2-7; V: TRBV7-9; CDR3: CASSWTGRSYEQYF
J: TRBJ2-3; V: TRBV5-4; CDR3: CASSSGTSGRGGTDTQYF
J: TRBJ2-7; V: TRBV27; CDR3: CASSSGSSYEQYF
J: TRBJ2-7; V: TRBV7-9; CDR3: CASSLMEGSVGQYF
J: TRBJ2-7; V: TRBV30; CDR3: CACTLGQGNEQYF
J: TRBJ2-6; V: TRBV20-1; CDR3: CSASRGSGANVLTF
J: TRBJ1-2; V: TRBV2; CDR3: CASMPGRPNYGYTF
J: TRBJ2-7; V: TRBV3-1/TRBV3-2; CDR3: CASSQDYPLSYEQYF
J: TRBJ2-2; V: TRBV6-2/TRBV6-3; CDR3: CASSYSTSGRFGNTGELFF
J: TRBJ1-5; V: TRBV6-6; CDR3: CASGSRGQGASTQHF
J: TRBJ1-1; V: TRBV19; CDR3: CASRYRREEAFF
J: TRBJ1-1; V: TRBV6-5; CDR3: CASSYSARMNTEAFF
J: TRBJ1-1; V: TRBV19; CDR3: CASTRRLSTTYTEAFF
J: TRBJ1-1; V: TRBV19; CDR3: CASSIGGTGAFEAFF
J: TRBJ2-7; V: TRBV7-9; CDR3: CASSSLRGPYEQYF
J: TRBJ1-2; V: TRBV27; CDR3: CASSLFQGYGYTF
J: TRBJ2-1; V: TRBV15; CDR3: CATSGPRELGNQFF
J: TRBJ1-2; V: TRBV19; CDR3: CASSIAAYNYGYTF
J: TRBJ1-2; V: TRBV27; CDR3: CASSFTGPGGYGYTF
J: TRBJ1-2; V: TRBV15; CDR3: CATSWDRPYGYTF
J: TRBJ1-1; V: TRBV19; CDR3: CASSSLGHPNTEAFF
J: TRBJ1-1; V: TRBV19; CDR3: CASSPGQGDEHRAFF
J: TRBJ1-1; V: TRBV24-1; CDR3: CATRPGQSSSDTEAFF
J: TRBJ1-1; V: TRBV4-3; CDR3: CASSLNRGRTEAFF
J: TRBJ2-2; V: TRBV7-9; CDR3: CASSQGARAGELFF
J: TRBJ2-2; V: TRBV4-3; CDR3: CASSQNHLATGELFF
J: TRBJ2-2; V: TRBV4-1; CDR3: CASSPIAGAVTGELFF
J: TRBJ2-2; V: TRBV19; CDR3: CASRNLAGANTGELFF
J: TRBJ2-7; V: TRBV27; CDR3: CASSFGASYEQYF